Below, one T cell receptor (beta chain) is given with its context. There is no known antigen for this receptor. No base qualities exist here, and no much larger clone lies one base off it. These data belong to a study of identical twins (dated by TCRdb to the mid-2010s). In the study overall: TCR alpha and beta repertoires from monozygotic twins, unrelated adults of various ages and cord blood were deep-sequenced to test whether fetal clonotypes persist. To rule out contamination, the twin experiments were replicated at different times with different library preparation protocols.

Libraries came from 5' RACE. TCRdb shows the sequencer as Illumina HiSeq 2000. A universal primer binding site was added through template switching, and the final cDNA carried a unique molecular identifier so that TCR cDNA molecules could be counted accurately. Specific primers in the conserved constant-segment region were used to synthesize first-strand cDNA for TCR alpha and beta chains. To control for contamination, every cDNA library was double barcoded, receiving both a SMART-Mk sample barcode and Illumina barcodes. TruSeq adapter sequences and Illumina sample barcodes were added in two successive PCR steps. The TCR alpha and beta cDNA libraries were sequenced on the Illumina HiSeq platform using custom primers. Under the source paper's analysis protocol: Unique molecular identifiers were extracted from raw reads with MiGEC, and CDR3 positions were determined with MiXCR. Recombination models were inferred per individual with the repgenHMM and IGoR tools using an EM algorithm. Shared clonotypes were analyzed with the tcR package in R, and sharing was normalized by the product of cloneset sizes. To study raw recombination free of thymic and clonal selection effects, out-of-frame nonproductive sequences were analyzed. Clones were called with MiXCR by TCRdb after fastp trimmed the public reads at Q25, and only in-frame beta chains were retained. Each CDR3 protein appears once, grouped with its most common genes and DNA. These V and J calls are TCRdb output, not the study's own analysis. The table for this sample lists around 490,000 distinct CDR3 sequences; roughly an eighth of them were counted only once. The leading ten clones occupy more than 0.8% of the sample.

What the authors observed across the whole study: Fewer insertions were carried by abundant cord blood beta clonotypes; a weaker similar trend was observed in young adult naive repertoires, while no such trend was observed in memory repertoires. Because the same donors could not be followed over many years, conclusions were based on cross-sectional statistical analysis. Recombination models systematically underestimated out-of-frame TCR alpha sharing in monozygotic twins but agreed with sharing between unrelated individuals. Zero-insertion analyses could be partly confounded by invariant T cells such as MAIT and iNKT, although diverse VJ usage argued against such confounding for most clonotypes. Compared with coincidental sharing between unrelated individuals, out-of-frame TCR alpha sequences shared between twins had an excess of sequences with low generation probability. The excess sharing between twins in beta out-of-frame sequences was weaker because fewer shared sequences reduced the signal-to-noise ratio.

From the cysteine through the phenylalanine, the CDR3 covers 16 amino acids. Only the CDR3 DNA is retained, 48 bases long and in frame from the first base. V and J lose 3 bases and 0 bases, and a span of 9 bases separates them. Every donor was a healthy Caucasian. The twin cohort consisted of three pairs of female monozygotic twins, all aged about 18 to 30 years. CD4+ and CD8+ T cell populations were isolated with positive isolation kits from Invitrogen. These sequences were also reported in another study, on yellow fever vaccine responses in identical twins. Drawing on the second study: The authors reported that the T cell response to vaccination in identical twins appeared partly convergent and partly personalized. The study precisely tracked vaccine-responding T cell clones in identical twins.

The sequence derives from a woman in her late teens or twenties in good health. The sample was CD4+ T cells sorted from blood. In this chain, TRBV12-3 or TRBV12-4 is recombined with TRBJ2-6; no D gene can be assigned with confidence. CDR3 region: CASSFSVDSGANVLTF. The sequence in DNA is TGTGCCAGCAGTTTTTCAGTTGACTCTGGGGCCAACGTCCTGACTTTC.